A single T cell receptor (beta chain) is shown here with its context. Its antigen is not identified. A much larger clone differs by one base, so this may be a read error. The sample belongs to a study of T cells in Graves' hyperthyroidism and ophthalmopathy. Whole-study results and caveats: Researchers found most expanded thyroid clonotypes above 0.001 in blood as well.

The CDR3 covers 12 residues. The germline gives CDR1 SGHTA, CDR2 FQGTGA. The source material, RNA transcripts, was used to amplify TCR beta CDR3 regions. First-round RT-PCR of the TCR CDR3 relied on the HTBI primer set. TCRdb re-called the multiplex PCR reads through MiXCR, storing one row per CDR3 protein. In the table there are roughly 580,000 distinct CDR3 sequences, about 45% of which are singletons. This TCR came from a woman aged 18-29 years with Graves' hyperthyroidism. The sequenced material came from peripheral blood or thyroid tissue (not recorded which). The V and J genes are TRBV7-3 and TRBJ1-2; D is unclear. CDR3 in amino acids: CASSSSGYGNTF. In nucleotides, the CDR3 is TGTGCCAGCAGCTCCAGCGGATATGGCAACACCTTC.